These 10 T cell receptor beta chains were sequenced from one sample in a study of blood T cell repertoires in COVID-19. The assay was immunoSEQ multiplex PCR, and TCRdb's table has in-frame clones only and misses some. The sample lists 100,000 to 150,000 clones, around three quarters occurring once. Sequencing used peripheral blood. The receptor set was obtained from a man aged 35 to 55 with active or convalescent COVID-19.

The CDR3 here is CASTADRVGEKLFF. CDR3 nucleotide sequence: TGTGCCAGTACCGCGGACAGGGTCGGCGAAAAACTGTTTTTT. This chain uses TRBV19 with TRBJ1-4; 8 bases agree with TRBD1. This CDR3 spans 14 amino acids. J was trimmed by 8 bases and V by 7 bases; bases with no gene match: 9. CDR1 LNHDA and CDR2 SQIVND come from the germline V gene (reference sequence).

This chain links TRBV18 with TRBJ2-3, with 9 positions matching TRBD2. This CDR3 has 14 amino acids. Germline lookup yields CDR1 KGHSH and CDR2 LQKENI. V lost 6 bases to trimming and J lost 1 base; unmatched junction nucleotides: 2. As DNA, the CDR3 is TGTGCCAGCTCCCGACTAGCGGGCACAGATACGCAGTATTTT. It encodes CASSRLAGTDTQYF.

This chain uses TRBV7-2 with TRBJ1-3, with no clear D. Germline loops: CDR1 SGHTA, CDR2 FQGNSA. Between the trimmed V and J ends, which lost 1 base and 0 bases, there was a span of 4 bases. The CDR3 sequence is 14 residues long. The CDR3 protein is CASSLVNSGNTIYF. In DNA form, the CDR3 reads TGTGCCAGCAGCTTAGTCAACTCTGGAAACACCATATATTTT.

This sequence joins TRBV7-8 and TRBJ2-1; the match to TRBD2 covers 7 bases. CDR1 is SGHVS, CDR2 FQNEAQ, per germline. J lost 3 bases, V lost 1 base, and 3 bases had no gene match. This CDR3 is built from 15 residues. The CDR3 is CASSLGVAGYNEQFF. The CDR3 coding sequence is TGTGCCAGCAGCTTAGGGGTAGCGGGCTACAATGAGCAGTTCTTC.

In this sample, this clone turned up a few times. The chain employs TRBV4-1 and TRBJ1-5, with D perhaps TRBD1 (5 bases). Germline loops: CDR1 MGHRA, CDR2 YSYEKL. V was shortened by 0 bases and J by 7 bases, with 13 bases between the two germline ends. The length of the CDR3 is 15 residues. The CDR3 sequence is CASSQEVRGGQPQHF. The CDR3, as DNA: TGCGCCAGCAGCCAAGAAGTAAGGGGAGGGCAGCCCCAGCATTTT.

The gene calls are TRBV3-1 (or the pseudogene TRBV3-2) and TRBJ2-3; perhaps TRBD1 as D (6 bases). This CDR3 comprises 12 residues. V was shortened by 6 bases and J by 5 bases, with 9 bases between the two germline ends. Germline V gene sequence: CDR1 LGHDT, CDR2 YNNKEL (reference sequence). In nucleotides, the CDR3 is TGTGCCAGCAGTCAACAGGGAGATACGCAGTATTTT. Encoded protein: CASSQQGDTQYF.

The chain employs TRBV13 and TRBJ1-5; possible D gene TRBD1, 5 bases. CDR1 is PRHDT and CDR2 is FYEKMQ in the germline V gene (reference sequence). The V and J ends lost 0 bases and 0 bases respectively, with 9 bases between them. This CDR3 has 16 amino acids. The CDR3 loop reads CASSLGLGHSNQPQHF. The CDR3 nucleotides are TGTGCCAGCAGCTTAGGCCTTGGACATAGCAATCAGCCCCAGCATTTT. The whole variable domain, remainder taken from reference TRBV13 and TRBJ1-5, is AAGVIQSPRHLIKEKRETATLKCYPIPRHDTVYWYQQGPGQDPQFLISFYEKMQSDKGSIPDRFSAQQFSDYHSELNMSSLELGDSALYFCASSLGLGHSNQPQHFGDGTRLSIL.

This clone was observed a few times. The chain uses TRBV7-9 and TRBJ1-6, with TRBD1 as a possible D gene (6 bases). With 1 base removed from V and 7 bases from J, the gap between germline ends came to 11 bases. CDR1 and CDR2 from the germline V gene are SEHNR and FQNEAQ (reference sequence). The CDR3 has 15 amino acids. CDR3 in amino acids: CASSLVQGPNSPLHF. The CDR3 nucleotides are TGTGCCAGCAGCTTAGTCCAGGGGCCGAATTCACCCCTCCACTTT.

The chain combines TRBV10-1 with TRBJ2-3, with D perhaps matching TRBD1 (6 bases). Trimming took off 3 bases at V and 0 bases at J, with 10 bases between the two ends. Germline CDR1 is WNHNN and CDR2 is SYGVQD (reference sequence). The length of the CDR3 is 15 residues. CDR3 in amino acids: CASSEGQGSTDTQYF. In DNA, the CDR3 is TGCGCCAGCAGTGAAGGTCAGGGGAGCACAGATACGCAGTATTTT.

The CDR3 loop reads CATSDYGQGSNEQFF. The CDR3 nucleotides are TGTGCCACCAGTGATTACGGCCAGGGGAGCAATGAGCAGTTCTTC. The chain recombines TRBV24-1 with TRBJ2-1, with D perhaps matching TRBD1 (6 bases). This CDR3 has 15 residues. Trimming took 2 bases from V and 6 from J, leaving 13 bases between them. Germline CDR1 KGHDR, CDR2 SFDVKD.